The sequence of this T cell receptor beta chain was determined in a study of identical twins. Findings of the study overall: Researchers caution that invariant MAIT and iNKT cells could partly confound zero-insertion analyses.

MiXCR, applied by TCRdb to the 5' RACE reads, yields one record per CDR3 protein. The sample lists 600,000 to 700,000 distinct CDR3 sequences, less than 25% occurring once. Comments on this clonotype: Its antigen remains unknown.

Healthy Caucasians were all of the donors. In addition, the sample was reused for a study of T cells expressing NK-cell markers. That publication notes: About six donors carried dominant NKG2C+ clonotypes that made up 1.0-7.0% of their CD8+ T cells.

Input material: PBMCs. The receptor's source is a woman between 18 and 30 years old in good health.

In DNA, the CDR3 is TGTGCCAGCAGCTTTCAGGACAGGGCTGGCTACACCTTC. Translating gives CASSFQDRAGYTF. This chain connects TRBV7-6 to TRBJ1-2, with 8 bases fitting TRBD1. The V gene end was trimmed by 3 bases and the J gene end by 7 bases; junction bases not matched to a gene: 4. This CDR3 has 13 amino acids. Per germline, CDR1 SGHVS and CDR2 FNYEAQ.